This T cell receptor (beta chain) was recovered during a study of OX40 agonist ivuxolimab in advanced cancers. Study observations and caveats: At 0.1-3.0 mg/kg, partial responders had clonal expansion among the lowest observed.

As regards this clone: As yet, its antigen is unknown.

At cycle 4 day 1, cycle 7 day 1, and baseline, blood was sampled. The CDR3 contains 13 residues. Germline V gene data show CDR1 as LNHDA and CDR2 as SQIVND (reference sequence). V lost 7 bases and J lost 4, with 10 bases in between. Profiling relied on immunoSEQ multiplex PCR, and the TCRdb table lists in-frame clones only, not all of them. The sample records 40,000 to 65,000 clones, 84% being singletons. The source of this sequence is an adult with an advanced solid tumor such as melanoma, head and neck, liver or kidney cancer. The source material was CD4+ or CD8+ T cells sorted from blood, sampled in a trial of the OX40 agonist ivuxolimab. The V call is TRBV19, the J call TRBJ2-2, with D unclear. CDR3 sequence (DNA): TGTGCCAGTAACTTGTTCCCCACCGGGGAGCTGTTTTTT. It is translated as CASNLFPTGELFF.